What follows are 29 T cell receptor beta chains derived from one specimen sequenced in a study of T cell repertoires in aging, cancer and after chemotherapy. Peripheral blood genomic DNA, not sorted cells or RNA, was the template. Rearranged V-D-J TRB sequences were amplified with a mixed TRB-A/B primer pool. TCRdb re-derived calls from the multiplex PCR reads in MiXCR, one entry per CDR3 protein. The data show about 11,000 distinct CDR3 sequences, with roughly a quarter seen just once and 1.5% to 2% held by the top ten. Sequenced input: blood. All receptors come from a human donor in good health.

This CDR3 reads CASSSFRDILRTDTQYF. CDR3 coding DNA: TGTGCCAGCAGCTCGTTCCGGGACATCTTACGCACAGATACGCAGTATTTT. The rearrangement joins TRBV7-9 to TRBJ2-3, with D possibly matching TRBD1 (6 bases). V gave up 4 bases and J gave up 1 base, with 18 bases separating them. Germline CDR1 and CDR2: SEHNR and FQNEAQ (reference sequence). The CDR3 totals 17 residues.

Relative to its sample, this clonotype is medium-sized. The chain uses TRBV29-1 and TRBJ2-1; tentatively, D is TRBD1 (5 bases). Trimming removed 4 bases at V and 0 bases at J, with 7 bases between. Germline V CDR1 and CDR2: SQVTM, ANQGSEA. The CDR3 has 13 amino acids. CDR3 loop: CSVVDSSYNEQFF. The CDR3 DNA sequence: TGCAGCGTTGTAGACAGCTCCTACAATGAGCAGTTCTTC.

This clonotype was recorded a few times. The CDR3 region has the DNA TGCAGTGCTAGCCCGACGGGACAGGGGGCTGACGAGCAGTACTTC. Encoded protein: CSASPTGQGADEQYF. The chain employs TRBV20-1 and TRBJ2-7; 12 bases are a match to TRBD1. The ends lost 3 bases at V and 5 bases at J; junction bases unmatched: 8. CDR1 is DFQATT and CDR2 is SNEGSKA in the germline V gene (reference sequence). The CDR3 is made up of 15 amino acids.

This clonotype turned up a few times. This CDR3 reads CAWSTGTGDYQPQHF. The CDR3 bases are TGTGCCTGGAGCACCGGGACAGGGGATTATCAGCCCCAGCATTTT. This rearrangement joins TRBV30 to TRBJ1-5; 10 bases fit TRBD1. V lost 3 bases and J lost 5; bases outside the gene matches: 7. The CDR3 sequence is 15 residues long. From germline, CDR1 is GTSNPN and CDR2 SVGIG (reference sequence).

This chain joins TRBV27 and TRBJ2-5; a weak D match, TRBD2 (5 bases). The CDR3 runs 11 residues. CDR1 is MNHEY, CDR2 SMNVEV, per germline (reference sequence). V gave up 7 bases and J gave up 7 bases, with 10 bases separating them. CDR3 sequence reads: CASIQRGTQYF. CDR3 bases: TGTGCCAGCATACAACGGGGGACCCAGTACTTC.

This clonotype was found a few times. In DNA form, the CDR3 reads TGTGCCAGCAGTGCCAACATGAACACTGAAGCTTTCTTT. Translating gives CASSANMNTEAFF. The rearrangement links TRBV4-2 to TRBJ1-1; D is unresolved. The CDR3 has 13 residues. V was cut by 6 bases and J by 0 bases, with 8 bases left in between. The germline CDR1 and CDR2 sequences are LGHNA and YNFKEQ.

In DNA, the CDR3 is TGTGCCAGCAGCTTAGGACAGGGAGGCTCCTACAATGAGCAGTTCTTC. Translated, it gives CASSLGQGGSYNEQFF. The chain combines TRBV7-9 with TRBJ2-1; D possibly corresponds to TRBD1 (7 bases). Germline CDR1 and CDR2: SEHNR and FQNEAQ (reference sequence). The CDR3 covers 16 residues. Trimming pared 1 base from V and 0 bases from J, leaving 10 bases between.

This clonotype has only a few counts. The rearrangement links TRBV9 to TRBJ2-1; the match to TRBD2 covers 11 bases. Germline V lookup: CDR1 SGDLS, CDR2 YYNGEE. The CDR3 sequence is 16 residues long. V gave up 0 bases and J gave up 8 bases; unmatched junction bases: 7. The CDR3 protein is CASSVGVAGGAHEQFF. The CDR3 nucleotides read TGTGCCAGCAGCGTAGGGGTAGCGGGGGGGGCCCATGAGCAGTTCTTC.

To note about this clonotype: One end of the junction fails to match germline, which may point to a read error. J is TRBJ2-7 and V is TRBV11-2; tentatively, D is TRBD2 (6 bases). From germline, CDR1 is SGHAT and CDR2 FQNNGV. The CDR3 contains 14 residues. The DNA for the CDR3 is TGTTCCAGCAGCTTCGGAGGGTTGGGATACGAGCAGTACTTC. It translates to CSSSFGGLGYEQYF.

The chain carries TRBV6-5 and TRBJ2-7; 10 bases agree with TRBD1. There are 13 residues in the CDR3. The V gene end was trimmed by 6 bases and the J gene end by 5 bases; junction bases not matched to a gene: 4. Germline V CDR1 and CDR2: MNHEY, SVGAGI. CDR3: CASRAGTGDEQYF. The CDR3 DNA sequence: TGTGCCAGCAGGGCCGGGACAGGGGACGAGCAGTACTTC.

Of note for this clonotype: A much larger clone differs by one base, so this may be a read error. V and J are TRBV15 and TRBJ1-2, with 7 nucleotides matching TRBD1. CDR1 and CDR2 (germline): LNHNV, YYDKDF (reference sequence). The trim removed 0 bases at V and 8 bases at J, leaving 6 bases unmatched. The CDR3 loop spans 14 amino acids. The CDR3 region has the DNA TGTGCCACCAGCAGAGATAACAGGGGTGGGGGCTACACCTTC. Translated: CATSRDNRGGGYTF.

This clonotype was counted between two and nine times. The rearrangement joins TRBV5-6 to TRBJ2-1, with D maybe TRBD2 (5 bases). The CDR3 spans 16 residues. CDR1 is SGHDT, CDR2 YYEEEE, per germline. Trimming removed 1 base at V and 0 bases at J, with 11 bases between. The CDR3 DNA reads as TGTGCCAGCAGCTTGCTTGTGGGGAGCTCCTACAATGAGCAGTTCTTC. Its translation is CASSLLVGSSYNEQFF.

The V call is TRBV6-5, the J call TRBJ1-5, with D maybe TRBD1 (6 bases). V gave up 5 bases and J gave up 5 bases, with 16 bases separating them. Germline assignment: CDR1 MNHEY and CDR2 SVGAGI. The CDR3 contains 15 residues. CDR3 sequence reads: CASSTLQGRYQPQHF. In DNA, the CDR3 is TGTGCCAGCAGTACCTTACAGGGAAGGTATCAGCCCCAGCATTTT.

Details on this clonotype: This may come from a read error, since a much larger clone is one base off. CDR3 nucleotide sequence: TGTGCCAGCAGCCTCAGACAGGTTCCCTACGAGCAGTACTTC. Encoded protein: CASSLRQVPYEQYF. This chain links TRBV7-2 with TRBJ2-7, with a tentative D call TRBD1 (6 bases). V was cut by 5 bases and J by 2 bases, with 13 bases left in between. CDR1 SGHTA and CDR2 FQGNSA come from the germline V gene. The CDR3 is 14 amino acids.

By share, this clonotype ranks as medium-sized. The chain combines TRBV7-2 with TRBJ2-3, with TRBD1 matching over 8 bases. J lost 12 bases, V lost 2 bases, and 4 bases had no gene match. Per germline, CDR1 SGHTA and CDR2 FQGNSA. The CDR3 is 12 residues long. The CDR3 spells CASSLNRGEQYF. Here the CDR3 DNA reads TGTGCCAGCAGCTTAAACAGGGGGGAACAGTATTTT.

The chain employs TRBV7-2 and TRBJ2-3; 12 nucleotides match TRBD2. The CDR3 is 18 residues long. The germline gives CDR1 SGHTA, CDR2 FQGNSA. Germline trimming cut 1 base from V and 2 bases from J; bases unmatched to any gene: 7. The CDR3 is CASSLVFSSGGVTDTQYF. As DNA, the CDR3 is TGTGCCAGCAGCTTAGTGTTTTCTAGCGGGGGGGTCACAGATACGCAGTATTTT.

The chain is built from TRBV20-1 and TRBJ1-6; no clear D gene. Trimming pared 0 bases from V and 0 bases from J, leaving 6 bases between. The CDR3 totals 15 residues. Germline assignment: CDR1 DFQATT and CDR2 SNEGSKA (reference sequence). CDR3 region: CSARDSSSYNSPLHF. CDR3 nucleotides: TGCAGTGCTAGAGACAGCAGCTCCTATAATTCACCCCTCCACTTT.

This chain uses TRBV20-1 with TRBJ1-5; TRBD1 might be the D (6 bases). The length of the CDR3 is 12 residues. CDR1 and CDR2 from the germline V gene are DFQATT and SNEGSKA (reference sequence). V lost 7 bases and J lost 2, with 9 bases in between. Written as DNA, the CDR3 is TGCAGTGTCAGGGGCGGCAATCAGCCCCAGCATTTT. Amino acids: CSVRGGNQPQHF.

The gene calls are TRBV12-3 or TRBV12-4 and TRBJ2-4; D gene ambiguous. The V and J ends lost 4 bases and 0 bases respectively, with 13 bases between them. CDR3 length: 16 amino acids. CDR3 nucleotide sequence: TGTGCCAGCAGTTCGGCCCCAAGGGTAGCCAAAAACATTCAGTACTTC. Translated, it gives CASSSAPRVAKNIQYF.

The J gene is TRBJ2-7, the V gene TRBV19, with 8 nucleotides matching TRBD2. Germline CDR1 reads LNHDA; CDR2 reads SQIVND (reference sequence). The CDR3 totals 13 residues. V lost 6 bases to trimming and J lost 6 bases; unmatched junction nucleotides: 7. The CDR3 region is CASSRGGGFEQYF. DNA of the CDR3: TGTGCCAGTAGCCGGGGGGGCGGGTTCGAGCAGTACTTC.

This clonotype was recorded a few times. The chain links TRBV28 to TRBJ2-5; unclear D gene. The CDR3 runs to 16 residues. In germline, CDR1 is MDHEN, CDR2 SYDVKM. Trimming cost V 1 base and J 2 bases, with 14 bases left between them. CDR3 bases: TGTGCCAGCAGTTTATCGGGCAGAGAACCACAAGAGACCCAGTACTTC. This encodes CASSLSGREPQETQYF.

The genes are TRBV6-2 or TRBV6-3 and TRBJ2-1; possible D gene TRBD2, 5 bases. The germline V gene has CDR1 MNHEY and CDR2 SVGEGT. The CDR3 is made up of 15 amino acids. Trimming cost V 2 bases and J 3 bases, with 11 bases left between them. The DNA of the CDR3 is TGTGCCAGCAGTTACGAGGCGGGTTACTACAATGAGCAGTTCTTC. Protein product: CASSYEAGYYNEQFF.

This clonotype was observed a handful of times. CDR3 DNA sequence: TGTGCCAGCAGGTCACAGGGGGCTGTTAGCACAGATACGCAGTATTTT. Encoded protein: CASRSQGAVSTDTQYF. The chain links TRBV12-3 or TRBV12-4 to TRBJ2-3; 9 bases are shared with TRBD1. The CDR3 is made up of 16 amino acids. Losses at the gene ends were 6 bases for V and 0 bases for J; bases not matched to a gene: 7.

This clonotype was observed a handful of times. The chain combines TRBV6-6 with TRBJ1-6; tentative D call: TRBD1 (6 bases). The CDR3 has 17 amino acids. The V and J ends lost 0 bases and 5 bases respectively, with 14 bases between them. The germline V gene has CDR1 MNHNY and CDR2 SVGAGI (reference sequence). CDR3 residues: CASSYSFGQPDNSPLHF. Here the CDR3 DNA reads TGTGCCAGCAGTTACTCGTTCGGACAGCCAGATAATTCACCCCTCCACTTT.

The chain carries TRBV6-6 and TRBJ2-7, with TRBD2 matching 9 bases. CDR1 and CDR2 from the germline V gene are MNHNY and SVGAGI (reference sequence). The junction had 14 bases not matched to a gene; V was cut back by 5 bases and J by 3 bases. The CDR3 runs 17 residues. In DNA form, the CDR3 reads TGTGCCAGCAGTCACACAACGGGGGGCGGGAGGGTCTACGAGCAGTACTTC. Amino acids: CASSHTTGGGRVYEQYF.

The rearrangement uses TRBV20-1 and TRBJ1-5, with D perhaps matching TRBD1 (6 bases). The CDR3 consists of 20 residues. Trimming pared 3 bases from V and 0 bases from J, leaving 27 bases between. The germline CDR1 and CDR2 sequences are DFQATT and SNEGSKA (reference sequence). The CDR3 loop is CSARPKGTTNPWGSNQPQHF. CDR3 in DNA: TGCAGTGCTAGGCCGAAGGGGACAACAAACCCCTGGGGTAGCAATCAGCCCCAGCATTTT.

This clonotype is medium-sized by share. This rearrangement joins TRBV11-3 to TRBJ2-7; TRBD1 aligns across 8 bases. The CDR3 is 13 amino acids. Germline V gene sequence: CDR1 SGHNT, CDR2 YENEEA. Trimming took 5 bases from V and 5 from J; bases not matched to a gene: 5. Here the CDR3 DNA reads TGTGCCAGCAGCCCCGGACAGGGAGACGAGCAGTACTTC. Protein sequence: CASSPGQGDEQYF. The whole variable domain, filled in from reference TRBV11-3 and TRBJ2-7, reads EAGVVQSPRYKIIEKKQPVAFWCNPISGHNTLYWYLQNLGQGPELLIRYENEEAVDDSQLPKDRFSAERLKGVDSTLKIQPAELGDSAVYLCASSPGQGDEQYFGPGTRLTVT.

This chain connects TRBV6-2 or TRBV6-3 to TRBJ2-3, with 7 bases identical to TRBD2. The CDR3 extends over 14 amino acids. Trimming cost V 7 bases and J 4 bases; bases outside gene matches: 8. The germline gives CDR1 MNHEY, CDR2 SVGEGT. CDR3 in amino acids: CASKGLAESDTQYF. In DNA form, the CDR3 reads TGTGCCAGCAAAGGGCTAGCGGAATCAGATACGCAGTATTTT.

This clonotype was observed a few times. The chain has TRBV27 and TRBJ2-1; no definite D call. The length of the CDR3 is 12 residues. The germline V and J ends were trimmed by 3 bases and 5 bases, with 5 bases remaining between them. The germline V gene has CDR1 MNHEY and CDR2 SMNVEV (reference sequence). In DNA, the CDR3 is TGTGCCAGCAGTTTTGAGAACAATGAGCAGTTCTTC. Its translation is CASSFENNEQFF.